This T cell receptor beta chain was recovered during a study of cytomegalovirus exposure and HLA in healthy donors. PCR amplification relied on 60 Vbeta primers (plus 13 Jbeta primers). Clones were sequenced by immunoSEQ multiplex PCR, and TCRdb holds only the in-frame ones, with some missing. The sample comprises 100,000 or so clones, roughly 73% of which are singletons, and around 8.6% rests with the top ten. The clonotype originates from a woman between 40 and 50 years old in good health and CMV-seropositive. The material sequenced was PBMCs.

CDR3 amino acids: CASSVEGSGLREQYF. CDR3 sequence (DNA): TGTGCCAGCAGCGTAGAGGGGAGCGGGCTGCGCGAGCAGTACTTC. This sequence joins TRBV9 and TRBJ2-7, with TRBD2 as a possible D gene (6 bases). This CDR3 spans 15 amino acids. In germline, CDR1 is SGDLS, CDR2 YYNGEE. V was clipped by 0 bases and J by 6 bases, with 16 bases between them.